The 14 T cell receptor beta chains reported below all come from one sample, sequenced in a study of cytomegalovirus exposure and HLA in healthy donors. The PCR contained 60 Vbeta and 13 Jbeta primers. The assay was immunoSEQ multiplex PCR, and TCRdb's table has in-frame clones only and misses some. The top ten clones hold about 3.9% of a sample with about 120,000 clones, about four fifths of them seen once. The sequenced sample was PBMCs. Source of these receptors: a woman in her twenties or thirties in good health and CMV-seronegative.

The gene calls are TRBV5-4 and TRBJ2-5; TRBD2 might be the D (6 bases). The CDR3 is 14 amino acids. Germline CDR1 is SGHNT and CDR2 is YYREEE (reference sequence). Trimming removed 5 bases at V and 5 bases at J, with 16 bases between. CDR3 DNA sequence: TGTGCCAGCAGTAGAACCGGGACTCAGGAGACCCAGTACTTC. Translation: CASSRTGTQETQYF.

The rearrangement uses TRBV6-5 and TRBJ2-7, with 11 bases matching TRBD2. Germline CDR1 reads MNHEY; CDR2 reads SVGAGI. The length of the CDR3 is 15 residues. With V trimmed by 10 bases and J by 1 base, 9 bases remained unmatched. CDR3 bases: TGTGCCACCGCCCCGGGACTAGCGGATTCCTACGAGCAGTACTTC. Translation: CATAPGLADSYEQYF.

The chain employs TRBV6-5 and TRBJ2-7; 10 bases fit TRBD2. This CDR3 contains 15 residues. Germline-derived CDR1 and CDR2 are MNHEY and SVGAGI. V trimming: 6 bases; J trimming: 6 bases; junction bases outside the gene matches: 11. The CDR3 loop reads CASSPMLGTSVEQYF. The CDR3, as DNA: TGTGCCAGCAGCCCAATGTTAGGGACTAGCGTCGAGCAGTACTTC.

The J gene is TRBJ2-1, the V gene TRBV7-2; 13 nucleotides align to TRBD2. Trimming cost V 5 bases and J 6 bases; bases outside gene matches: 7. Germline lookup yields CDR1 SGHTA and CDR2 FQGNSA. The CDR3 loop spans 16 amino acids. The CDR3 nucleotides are TGTGCCAGCAGCCCCCGGACTAGCGGGGGCCTCAATGAGCAGTTCTTC. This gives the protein CASSPRTSGGLNEQFF. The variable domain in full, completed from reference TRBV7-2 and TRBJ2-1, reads GAGVSQSPSNKVTEKGKDVELRCDPISGHTALYWYRQSLGQGLEFLIYFQGNSAPDKSGLPSDRFSAERTGGSVSTLTIQRTQQEDSAVYLCASSPRTSGGLNEQFFGPGTRLTVL.

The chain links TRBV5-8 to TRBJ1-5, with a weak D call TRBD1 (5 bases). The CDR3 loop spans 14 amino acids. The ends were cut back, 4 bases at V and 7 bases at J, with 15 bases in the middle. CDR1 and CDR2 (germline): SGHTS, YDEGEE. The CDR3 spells CASSNRGRGQPQHF. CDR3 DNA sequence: TGTGCCAGCAGCAACAGAGGGAGGGGACAGCCCCAGCATTTT.

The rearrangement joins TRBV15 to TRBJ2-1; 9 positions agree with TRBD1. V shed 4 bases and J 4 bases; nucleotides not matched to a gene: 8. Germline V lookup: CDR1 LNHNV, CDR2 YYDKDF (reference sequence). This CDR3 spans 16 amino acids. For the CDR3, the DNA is TGTGCCACCAGCAAAAGGACAGGGGCCGGTTACAATGAGCAGTTCTTC. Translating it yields CATSKRTGAGYNEQFF. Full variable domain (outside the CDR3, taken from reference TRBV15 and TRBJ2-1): DAMVIQNPRYQVTQFGKPVTLSCSQTLNHNVMYWYQQKSSQAPKLLFHYYDKDFNNEADTPDNFQSRRPNTSFCFLDIRSPGLGDTAMYLCATSKRTGAGYNEQFFGPGTRLTVL.

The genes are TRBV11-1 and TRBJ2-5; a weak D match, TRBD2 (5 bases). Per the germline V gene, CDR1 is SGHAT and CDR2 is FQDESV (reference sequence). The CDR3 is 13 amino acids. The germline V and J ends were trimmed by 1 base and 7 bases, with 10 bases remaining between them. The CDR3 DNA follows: TGTGCCAGCAGCTTAGGGGAGCGGAGGACCCAGTACTTC. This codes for CASSLGERRTQYF.

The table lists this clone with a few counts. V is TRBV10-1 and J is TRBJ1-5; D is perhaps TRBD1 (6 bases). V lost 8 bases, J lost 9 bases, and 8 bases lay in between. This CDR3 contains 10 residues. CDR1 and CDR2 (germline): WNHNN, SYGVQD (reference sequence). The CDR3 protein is CASPQGPQHF. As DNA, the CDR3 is TGCGCCAGCCCACAGGGGCCCCAGCATTTT.

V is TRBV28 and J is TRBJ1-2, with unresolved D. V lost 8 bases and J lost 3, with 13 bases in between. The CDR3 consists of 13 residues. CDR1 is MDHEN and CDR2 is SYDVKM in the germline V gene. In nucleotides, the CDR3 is TGTGCCAGCCACGTGGCGGTCGACTATGGCTACACCTTC. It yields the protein CASHVAVDYGYTF.

The CDR3 DNA reads as TGTGCCAGCAGTGATGAGCGGAGCTACTACAATGAGCAGTTCTTC. It encodes CASSDERSYYNEQFF. The chain employs TRBV6-1 and TRBJ2-1; TRBD2 might be the D (5 bases). Looked up from germline, CDR1 is MNHNS and CDR2 is SASEGT. Between the trimmed V and J ends, which lost 3 bases and 3 bases, there was a span of 12 bases. CDR3 length equals 15 residues.

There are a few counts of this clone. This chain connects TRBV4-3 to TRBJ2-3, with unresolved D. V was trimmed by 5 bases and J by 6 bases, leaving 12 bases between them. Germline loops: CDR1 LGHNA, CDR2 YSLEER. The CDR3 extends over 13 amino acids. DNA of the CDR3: TGCGCCAGCAGCTACGGTACTCGGGATACGCAGTATTTT. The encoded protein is CASSYGTRDTQYF.

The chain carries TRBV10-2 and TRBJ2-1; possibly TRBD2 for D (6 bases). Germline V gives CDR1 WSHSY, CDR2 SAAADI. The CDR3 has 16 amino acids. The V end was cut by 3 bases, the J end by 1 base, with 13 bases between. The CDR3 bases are TGCGCCAGCAGTGACGCTCGGCGGGAATCCTACAATGAGCAGTTCTTC. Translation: CASSDARRESYNEQFF.

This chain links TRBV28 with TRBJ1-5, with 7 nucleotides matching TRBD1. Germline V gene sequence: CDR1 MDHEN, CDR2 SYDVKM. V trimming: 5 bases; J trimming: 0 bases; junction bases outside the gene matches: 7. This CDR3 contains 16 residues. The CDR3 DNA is TGTGCCAGCAGTATTCCCGACAGGGCTAGCAATCAGCCCCAGCATTTT. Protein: CASSIPDRASNQPQHF.

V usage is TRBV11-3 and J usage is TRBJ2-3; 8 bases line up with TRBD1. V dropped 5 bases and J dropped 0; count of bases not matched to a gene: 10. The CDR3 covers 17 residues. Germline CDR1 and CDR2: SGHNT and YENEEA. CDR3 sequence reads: CASSAATGDLSTDTQYF. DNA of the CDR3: TGTGCCAGCAGCGCCGCGACAGGGGACCTTAGCACAGATACGCAGTATTTT.